This TCR beta chain was captured in a study of blood T cell repertoires in COVID-19 (dated by TCRdb to 2018 to 2021). A note on the overall study: Samples from collaborators originated in the United States, Italy and Spain and spanned both the acute and convalescent phases of COVID-19. The prospective study material was composed of cDNA or gDNA derived from T cells, B-cell-depleted T cells, or PBMCs. The samples were drawn from two sources: the first 160 participants of the ongoing ImmuneRACE study, and over 950 subjects contributed by 6 global collaborators. The repertoires were released in a freely available public database intended as a resource for research on the immune response to SARS-CoV-2. Where available, HLA class I and class II types were taken from metadata supplied by the sample provider and were not determined by assay-based typing. Sample metadata almost always included a de-identified subject ID, COVID-19 status, age in years and sex. Subjects who had been exposed to COVID-19, were actively infected with it, or had recovered from it provided the deeply sampled blood TCRbeta repertoires that made up the dataset. Findings and caveats that apply to the study as a whole: The amount of clinical and demographic metadata varied by source and participant and was provided uncurated.

This clone was seen a single time. This receptor's antigen is unknown. No much larger clone is present one base from it, and per-base qualities are unavailable. TCRbeta CDR3 regions were amplified from genomic DNA by means of the immunoSEQ Assay, a bias-controlled multiplex PCR. In the source study's methods: Within the assay, amplification of reference gene primers was used to estimate how many nucleated cells each sample contained. Sequence reads were collapsed and filtered to measure the absolute abundance of every unique TCRbeta CDR3 rearrangement. For each sample, productive Simpson clonality was calculated as the square root of Simpson's diversity index over productive rearrangements. In TCRdb, the immuneACCESS table is reduced to in-frame sequences with V and J assigned. These tables do not hold every clone; where another copy was compared, an unresolved V gene accounts for under half, and the others remain unexplained. From that table come the V and J calls and clone size; the DNA was used to work out D and trimming. The sample contains 110,000 or so clones, around 79% of them found a single time. Around 2.3% of the sample lies in the top ten.

The collaborating institutions used their own protocols to collect whole blood in K2EDTA tubes. For TCRbeta analysis, collaborator samples were shipped as frozen whole blood, as isolated PBMCs, or as DNA extracted from either sample type. The CDR3 has 15 amino acids, counting the end cysteine and phenylalanine. Only the CDR3 DNA is retained, 45 bases long and in frame from the first base. The junction shows trimming of 4 bases on V and 4 bases on J, and the gene matches do not reach 6 bases of it. CDR1 and CDR2 are drawn from the germline V gene (reference sequence): LNHDA, SQIVND. The receptor chain draws on TRBV19 and TRBJ2-1; 8 central nucleotides agree with TRBD2. The clonotype originates from a man in his forties or fifties with acute or convalescent COVID-19. The sequencing sample was made of peripheral blood. The CDR3 here reads CASSKKRGTYNEQFF. The DNA sequence is given as TGTGCCAGTAGTAAAAAGCGGGGGACTTACAATGAGCAGTTCTTC.